This TCR beta chain was retrieved from a study of cytomegalovirus exposure and HLA in healthy donors. Primers: 60 Vbeta forward and 13 Jbeta reverse. Only in-frame clones appear in the TCRdb table, and some are missing; sequencing was by immunoSEQ multiplex PCR. The repertoire has about 120,000 clones, around 70% of them found once; the top ten carry around 3.7%. The CDR3 covers 14 residues. CDR1 and CDR2 from the germline V gene are SGHRS and YFSETQ. V was shortened by 0 bases and J by 6 bases, with 13 bases between the two germline ends. Sequenced material: PBMCs. This clonotype was obtained from a woman in her thirties or forties in good health and CMV-seronegative. This chain joins TRBV5-1 and TRBJ2-7; D may be TRBD2 (7 bases). The CDR3 DNA is TGCGCCAGCAGCTTGGACAGGGAGGGCGTCGAGCAGTACTTC. It is translated as CASSLDREGVEQYF.